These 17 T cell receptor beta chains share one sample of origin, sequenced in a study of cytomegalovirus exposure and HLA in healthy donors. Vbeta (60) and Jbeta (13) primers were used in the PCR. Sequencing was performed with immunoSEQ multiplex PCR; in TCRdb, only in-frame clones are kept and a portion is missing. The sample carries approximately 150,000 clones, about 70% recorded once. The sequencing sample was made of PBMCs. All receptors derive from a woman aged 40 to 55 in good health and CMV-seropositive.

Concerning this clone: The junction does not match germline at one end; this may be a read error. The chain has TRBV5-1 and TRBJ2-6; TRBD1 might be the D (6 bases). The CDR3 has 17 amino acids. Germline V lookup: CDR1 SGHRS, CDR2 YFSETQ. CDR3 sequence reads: CASSRSGQTPGANVLPF. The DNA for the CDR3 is TGCGCCAGCAGCCGATCGGGACAAACTCCTGGGGCCAACGTCCTGCCTTTC. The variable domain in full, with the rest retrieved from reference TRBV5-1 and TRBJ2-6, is KAGVTQTPRYLIKTRGQQVTLSCSPISGHRSVSWYQQTPGQGLQFLFEYFSETQRNKGNFPGRFSGRQFSNSRSEMNVSTLELGDSALYLCASSRSGQTPGANVLPFGAGSRLTVL.

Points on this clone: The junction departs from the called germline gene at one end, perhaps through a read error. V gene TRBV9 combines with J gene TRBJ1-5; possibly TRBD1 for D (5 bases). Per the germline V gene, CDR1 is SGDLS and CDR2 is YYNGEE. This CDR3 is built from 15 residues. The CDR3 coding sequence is TGTGCCAGCAGCCAAGACGGACACAGCAATCAGCCCCAGAATTTT. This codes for CASSQDGHSNQPQNF.

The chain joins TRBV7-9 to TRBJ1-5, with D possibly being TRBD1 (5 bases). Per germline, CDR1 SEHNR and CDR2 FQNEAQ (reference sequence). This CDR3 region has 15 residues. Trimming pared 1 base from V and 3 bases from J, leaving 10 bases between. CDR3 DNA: TGTGCCAGCAGCTTAGATACAGGTGCCAATCAGCCCCAGCATTTT. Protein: CASSLDTGANQPQHF.

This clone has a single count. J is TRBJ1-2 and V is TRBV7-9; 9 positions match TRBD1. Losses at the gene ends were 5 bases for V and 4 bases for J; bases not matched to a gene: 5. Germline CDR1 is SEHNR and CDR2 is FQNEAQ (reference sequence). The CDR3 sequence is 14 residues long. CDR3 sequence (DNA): TGTGCCAGCAGCATCCTACAGGGGGCCTATGGCTACACCTTC. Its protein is CASSILQGAYGYTF.

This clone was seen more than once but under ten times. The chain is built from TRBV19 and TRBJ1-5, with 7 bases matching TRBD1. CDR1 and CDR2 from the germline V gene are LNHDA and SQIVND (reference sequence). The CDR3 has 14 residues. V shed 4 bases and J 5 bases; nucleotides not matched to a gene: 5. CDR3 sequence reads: CASSRRQGDQPQHF. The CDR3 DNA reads TGTGCCAGTAGTAGGCGGCAGGGGGATCAGCCCCAGCATTTT.

The CDR3 loop is CASSHYTGELFF. The CDR3 DNA reads as TGTGCCAGCAGCCACTACACCGGGGAGCTGTTTTTT. The chain combines TRBV2 with TRBJ2-2, with D uncertain. Germline CDR1 is SNHLY and CDR2 is FYNNEI. Trimming removed 6 bases from V and 3 bases from J, with 5 bases in between. This CDR3 spans 12 amino acids.

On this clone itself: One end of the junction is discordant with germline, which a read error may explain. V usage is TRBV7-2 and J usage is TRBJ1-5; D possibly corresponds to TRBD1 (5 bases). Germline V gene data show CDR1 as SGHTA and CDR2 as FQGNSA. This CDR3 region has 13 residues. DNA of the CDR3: TGTGCCAGCAGCCGACAGCTTAATCAGCCCCAGAATTTT. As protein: CASSRQLNQPQNF. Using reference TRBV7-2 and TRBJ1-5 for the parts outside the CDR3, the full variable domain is GAGVSQSPSNKVTEKGKDVELRCDPISGHTALYWYRQSLGQGLEFLIYFQGNSAPDKSGLPSDRFSAERTGGSVSTLTIQRTQQEDSAVYLCASSRQLNQPQNFGDGTRLSIL.

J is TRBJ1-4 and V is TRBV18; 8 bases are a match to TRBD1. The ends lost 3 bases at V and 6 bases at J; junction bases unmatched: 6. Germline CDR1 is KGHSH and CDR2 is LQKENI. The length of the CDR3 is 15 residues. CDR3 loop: CASSPSTGEDEKLFF. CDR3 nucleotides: TGTGCCAGCTCACCTTCGACAGGGGAAGATGAAAAACTGTTTTTT.

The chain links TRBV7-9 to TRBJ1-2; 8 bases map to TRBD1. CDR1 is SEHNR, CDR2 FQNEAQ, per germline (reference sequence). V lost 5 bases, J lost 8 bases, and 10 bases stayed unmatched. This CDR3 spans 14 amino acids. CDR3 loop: CASSAPQGARGYTF. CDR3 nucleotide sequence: TGTGCCAGCAGCGCTCCCCAGGGGGCGCGGGGCTACACCTTC.

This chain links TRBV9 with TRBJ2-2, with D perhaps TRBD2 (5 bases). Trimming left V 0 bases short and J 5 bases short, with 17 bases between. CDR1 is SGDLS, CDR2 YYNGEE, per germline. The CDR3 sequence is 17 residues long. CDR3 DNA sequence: TGTGCCAGCAGCGTAGAATCGGGTGGGAGCGGTACCGGGGAGCTGTTTTTT. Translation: CASSVESGGSGTGELFF.

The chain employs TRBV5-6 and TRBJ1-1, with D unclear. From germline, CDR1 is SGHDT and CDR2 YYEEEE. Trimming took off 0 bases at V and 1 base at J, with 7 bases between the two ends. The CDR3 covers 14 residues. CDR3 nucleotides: TGTGCCAGCAGCTTGGTTCTAGGGAACACTGAAGCTTTCTTT. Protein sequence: CASSLVLGNTEAFF.

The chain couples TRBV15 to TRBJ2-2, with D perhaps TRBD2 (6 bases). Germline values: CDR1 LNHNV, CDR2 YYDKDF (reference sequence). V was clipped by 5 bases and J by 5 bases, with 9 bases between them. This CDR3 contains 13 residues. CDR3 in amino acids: CATSAGLTGELFF. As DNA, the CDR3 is TGTGCCACCAGCGCGGGGTTGACCGGGGAGCTGTTTTTT.

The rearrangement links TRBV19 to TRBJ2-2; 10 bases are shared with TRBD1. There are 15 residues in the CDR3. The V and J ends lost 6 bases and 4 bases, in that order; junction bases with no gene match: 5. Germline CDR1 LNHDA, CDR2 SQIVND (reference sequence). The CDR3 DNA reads TGTGCCAGTAGACAGGGACAGGGGTTCACCGGGGAGCTGTTTTTT. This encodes CASRQGQGFTGELFF.

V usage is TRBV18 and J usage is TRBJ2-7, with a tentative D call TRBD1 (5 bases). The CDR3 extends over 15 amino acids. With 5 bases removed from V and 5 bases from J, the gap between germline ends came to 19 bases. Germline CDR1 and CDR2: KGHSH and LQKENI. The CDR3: CASSLYSRVSDEQYF. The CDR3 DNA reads TGTGCCAGCTCATTATACTCCAGGGTTTCCGACGAGCAGTACTTC.

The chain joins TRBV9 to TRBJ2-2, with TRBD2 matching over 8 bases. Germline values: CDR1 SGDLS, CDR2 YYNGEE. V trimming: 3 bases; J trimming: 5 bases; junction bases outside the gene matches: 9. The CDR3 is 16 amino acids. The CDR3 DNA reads TGTGCCAGCAGCGCTTCCGGGACTAGAGGAACCGGGGAGCTGTTTTTT. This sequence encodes CASSASGTRGTGELFF.

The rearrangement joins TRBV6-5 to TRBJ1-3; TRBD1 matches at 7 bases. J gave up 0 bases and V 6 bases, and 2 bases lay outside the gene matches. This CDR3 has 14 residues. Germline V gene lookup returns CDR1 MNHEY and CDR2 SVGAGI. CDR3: CASRGGTSGNTIYF. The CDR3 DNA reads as TGTGCCAGCAGAGGGGGCACCTCTGGAAACACCATATATTTT.

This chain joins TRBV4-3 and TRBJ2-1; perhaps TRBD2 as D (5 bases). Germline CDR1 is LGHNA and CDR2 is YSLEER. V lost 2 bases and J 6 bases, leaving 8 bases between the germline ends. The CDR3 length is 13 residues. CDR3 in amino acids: CASSQPGTNEQFF. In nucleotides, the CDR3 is TGCGCCAGCAGCCAACCGGGAACCAATGAGCAGTTCTTC.